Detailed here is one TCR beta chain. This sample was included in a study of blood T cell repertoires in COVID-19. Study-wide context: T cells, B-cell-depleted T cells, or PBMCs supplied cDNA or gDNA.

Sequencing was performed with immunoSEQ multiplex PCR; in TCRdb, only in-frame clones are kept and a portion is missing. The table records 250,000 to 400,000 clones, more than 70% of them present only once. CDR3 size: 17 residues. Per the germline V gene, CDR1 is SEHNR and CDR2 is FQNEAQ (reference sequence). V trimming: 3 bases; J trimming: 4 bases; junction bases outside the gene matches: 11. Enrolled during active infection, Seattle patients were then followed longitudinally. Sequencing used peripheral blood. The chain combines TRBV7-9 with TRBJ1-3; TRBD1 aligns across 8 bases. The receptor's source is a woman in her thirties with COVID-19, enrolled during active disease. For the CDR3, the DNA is TGTGCCAGCAGCTTCTTGACAGGGGCGCCCTTAGGAAACACCATATATTTT. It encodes CASSFLTGAPLGNTIYF.